This T cell receptor (beta chain) was recorded in a study of T cells in Graves' hyperthyroidism and ophthalmopathy. As for the study in general: Peripheral blood sampling occurred at initial diagnosis, before any treatment.

About this clonotype itself: Antigen: not known.

Clinical symptoms, serum thyroxine, TRAb, thyroid ultrasound and orbital computed tomography informed diagnoses. Authors of the study amplified TCR beta CDR3 regions from RNA transcripts. First-round RT-PCR targeting the TCR CDR3 was performed with the HTBI primer set. TCRdb recomputed calls from the multiplex PCR reads with MiXCR, one row per CDR3 protein. The data contain roughly 380,000 distinct CDR3 sequences, approximately 13% of them singletons. V was pared by 7 bases and J by 5 bases, with 7 bases of the junction left unmatched. The CDR3 is made up of 13 amino acids. Germline values: CDR1 SQVTM, CDR2 ANQGSEA. Findings and caveats of the study: Most clonotypes expanded in the thyroid (above 0.001) were also present in blood. The model forecast ophthalmopathy, anticipating it by a median approximately 7 months before onset.

The clonotype comes from a woman aged 55-70 years with Graves' hyperthyroidism. Source material: blood. The chain is built from TRBV29-1 and TRBJ2-7, with 11 bases matching TRBD1. The CDR3 is CSGWDRGTDEQYF. The CDR3 coding sequence is TGCAGCGGGTGGGACAGGGGGACGGACGAGCAGTACTTC.